These 19 T cell receptor beta chains share one sample of origin, sequenced in a study of T cells after yellow fever vaccination. Each CDR3 protein gets one entry after TCRdb re-called the 5' RACE reads with MiXCR. The sample has a few hundred thousand distinct CDR3 sequences, roughly 8.7% seen once. This specimen was PBMCs, taken on the day of the first yellow fever vaccination. The receptors were gathered from a young man who received the YFV17D yellow fever vaccine.

Worth noting for this clonotype: The junction shows a germline mismatch at one end, possibly a read error. V is TRBV7-2 and J is TRBJ2-1; 10 bases match TRBD2. CDR1 SGHTA and CDR2 FQGNSA come from the germline V gene. The CDR3 contains 15 residues. CDR3 loop: CASSLARSGGPVWVF. As DNA, the CDR3 is TGTGCCAGCAGCTTAGCGCGTAGCGGGGGGCCCGTTTGGGTCTTC.

This clonotype has a handful of counts. The chain joins TRBV12-3 or TRBV12-4 to TRBJ2-3, with TRBD1 identical over 7 bases. The V and J ends lost 5 bases and 1 base, in that order; junction bases with no gene match: 6. The CDR3 runs to 15 residues. The CDR3 sequence: CASSEGTARTDTQYF. CDR3 in DNA: TGTGCCAGCAGTGAAGGGACAGCCCGCACAGATACGCAGTATTTT.

The table lists this clonotype with a few counts. The chain employs TRBV28 and TRBJ1-1; D is uncertain. Germline V gene data show CDR1 as MDHEN and CDR2 as SYDVKM. The CDR3 length is 13 residues. V gave up 2 bases and J gave up 3 bases, with 7 bases separating them. The chain's CDR3 is CASSLRKYTEAFF. CDR3 nucleotide sequence: TGTGCCAGCAGTTTAAGGAAATACACTGAAGCTTTCTTT.

V gene TRBV12-3 or TRBV12-4 combines with J gene TRBJ1-1; a weak D match, TRBD1 (6 bases). V was shortened by 3 bases and J by 1 base, with 12 bases between the two germline ends. CDR3 length: 15 amino acids. The CDR3 coding sequence is TGTGCCAGCAGTTTGGGACACTCAGGGAACACTGAAGCTTTCTTT. It translates to CASSLGHSGNTEAFF.

The rearrangement joins TRBV20-1 to TRBJ2-5; the D is unclear. Trimming stripped 6 bases from V and 5 bases from J, with 16 bases between. The CDR3 contains 13 residues. Germline V gives CDR1 DFQATT, CDR2 SNEGSKA (reference sequence). The CDR3 region is CSALDREGETQYF. The CDR3 nucleotides read TGCAGTGCCCTCGACCGAGAAGGGGAGACCCAGTACTTC.

This clonotype has more than one count but fewer than ten. J is TRBJ2-1 and V is TRBV9, with D perhaps TRBD1 or TRBD2 (5 bases each). Trimming shortened V by 4 bases and J by 8 bases, and 16 bases separated the two germline ends. This CDR3 comprises 14 residues. Germline assignment: CDR1 SGDLS and CDR2 YYNGEE. CDR3 sequence (DNA): TGTGCCAGCAGCAGGGACCTTGGGGGAGATGAGCAGTTCTTC. Encoded protein: CASSRDLGGDEQFF. The whole variable domain, filled in from reference TRBV9 and TRBJ2-1, reads DSGVTQTPKHLITATGQRVTLRCSPRSGDLSVYWYQQSLDQGLQFLIQYYNGEERAKGNILERFSAQQFPDLHSELNLSSLELGDSALYFCASSRDLGGDEQFFGPGTRLTVL.

At least ten counts were recorded for this clonotype. The chain combines TRBV5-1 with TRBJ1-2, with D possibly matching TRBD1 (5 bases). The CDR3 covers 12 residues. From germline, CDR1 is SGHRS and CDR2 YFSETQ. V was shortened by 0 bases and J by 6 bases, with 6 bases between the two germline ends. The CDR3 reads CASSLEGDGYTF. The CDR3 coding sequence is TGCGCCAGCAGCTTGGAAGGGGATGGCTACACCTTC.

This chain links TRBV5-4 with TRBJ2-7; 7 nucleotides match TRBD1. J gave up 7 bases and V 6 bases, and 13 bases lay outside the gene matches. Germline CDR1 SGHNT, CDR2 YYREEE (reference sequence). The CDR3 length is 14 residues. The DNA for the CDR3 is TGTGCCAGCACCCAGGACAGGTGGAATCTGGAGCAGTACTTC. This sequence encodes CASTQDRWNLEQYF.

This clonotype was found a few times. This rearrangement joins TRBV10-1 to TRBJ2-2; no definite D call. CDR1 WNHNN and CDR2 SYGVQD come from the germline V gene (reference sequence). There are 13 residues in the CDR3. Trimming stripped 8 bases from V and 6 bases from J, with 13 bases between. The CDR3 loop reads CASSQSFSGELFF. The CDR3 nucleotides read TGCGCCAGCTCGCAGTCTTTTTCCGGGGAGCTGTTTTTT.

This clonotype was recorded a few times. The chain is built from TRBV19 and TRBJ2-5, with 7 bases that match TRBD2. Germline CDR1 is LNHDA and CDR2 is SQIVND (reference sequence). Germline trimming cut 3 bases from V and 2 bases from J; bases unmatched to any gene: 0. The CDR3 has 13 residues. This CDR3 is CASSMRGQETQYF. Written as DNA, the CDR3 is TGTGCCAGTAGTATGCGGGGGCAAGAGACCCAGTACTTC. The full variable domain, completed using reference TRBV19 and TRBJ2-5, is DGGITQSPKYLFRKEGQNVTLSCEQNLNHDAMYWYRQDPGQGLRLIYYSQIVNDFQKGDIAEGYSVSREKKESFPLTVTSAQKNPTAFYLCASSMRGQETQYFGPGTRLLVL.

The gene calls are TRBV5-1 and TRBJ2-3; 13 positions match TRBD2. Germline assignment: CDR1 SGHRS and CDR2 YFSETQ. The CDR3 is 16 residues long. V was clipped by 4 bases and J by 4 bases; unmatched bases: 6. The CDR3 DNA reads as TGCGCCAGCAGCGTACTAGCGGGGGGGCTTCCAGATACGCAGTATTTT. Residues: CASSVLAGGLPDTQYF.

V and J are TRBV7-2 and TRBJ2-1, with 7 bases aligning to TRBD2. The ends lost 5 bases at V and 7 bases at J; junction bases unmatched: 11. There are 15 residues in the CDR3. CDR1 and CDR2 (germline): SGHTA, FQGNSA. CDR3 residues: CASSQGTSESNEQFF. The CDR3 DNA reads TGTGCCAGCAGCCAAGGTACTAGCGAGTCAAATGAGCAGTTCTTC.

This clonotype has a handful of counts. The gene calls are TRBV5-1 and TRBJ2-5, with TRBD1 as a possible D gene (5 bases). The V end lost 1 base, the J end lost 2 bases, and 15 bases lay between the germline ends. The CDR3 extends over 16 amino acids. CDR1 is SGHRS, CDR2 YFSETQ, per germline. The CDR3 DNA follows: TGCGCCAGCAGCTTGTCCCCCCAGGGATCACAAGAGACCCAGTACTTC. Encoded protein: CASSLSPQGSQETQYF.

This clonotype occurred a few times. The rearrangement uses TRBV4-1 and TRBJ1-2; TRBD1 agrees at 9 bases. CDR3 size: 15 residues. The germline V gene encodes CDR1 MGHRA and CDR2 YSYEKL. The trim removed 2 bases at V and 8 bases at J, leaving 9 bases unmatched. CDR3 protein: CASSQTNRGQRGYTF. CDR3 in DNA: TGCGCCAGCAGCCAAACAAACAGGGGGCAGAGAGGCTACACCTTC.

In this sample, this clonotype turned up a few times. The rearrangement joins TRBV12-3 or TRBV12-4 to TRBJ2-7; the D gene could be TRBD1 or TRBD2 (5 bases each). V shed 5 bases and J shed 7 bases, with 15 bases lying between them. The CDR3 consists of 13 residues. The CDR3 nucleotides are TGTGCCAGCAGTCCCGACCAGGGACGGGAGCAGTACGTC. Translating it yields CASSPDQGREQYV.

The table lists this clonotype with a few counts. The chain is built from TRBV12-3 or TRBV12-4 and TRBJ2-2; D gene uncertain. V was shortened by 6 bases and J by 0 bases, with 14 bases between the two germline ends. The CDR3 covers 16 residues. CDR3 in amino acids: CASSYSRASNTGELFF. CDR3 DNA: TGTGCCAGCAGCTACAGCCGGGCCTCGAACACCGGGGAGCTGTTTTTT.

Only a few counts were recorded for this clonotype. The chain carries TRBV28 and TRBJ2-1; no reliable D call. Germline loops: CDR1 MDHEN, CDR2 SYDVKM. This CDR3 is 15 amino acids long. Trimming left V 3 bases short and J 9 bases short, with 18 bases between. CDR3 coding DNA: TGTGCCAGCAGTTTGGAAAACGTTATCGGTGGTGAGCAGTTCTTC. It specifies CASSLENVIGGEQFF. Drawing the rest from reference TRBV28 and TRBJ2-1, the complete variable domain is DVKVTQSSRYLVKRTGEKVFLECVQDMDHENMFWYRQDPGLGLRLIYFSYDVKMKEKGDIPEGYSVSREKKERFSLILESASTNQTSMYLCASSLENVIGGEQFFGPGTRLTVL.

In its sample, this clonotype was seen a few times. The chain employs TRBV20-1 and TRBJ2-5; possibly TRBD1 for D (6 bases). The CDR3 sequence is 14 residues long. CDR1 DFQATT and CDR2 SNEGSKA come from the germline V gene (reference sequence). Trimming left V 6 bases short and J 5 bases short, with 19 bases between. CDR3 amino acids: CSALNRQRGETQYF. The CDR3 DNA follows: TGCAGTGCCCTAAATCGGCAGAGGGGGGAGACCCAGTACTTC.

This clonotype was observed a few times. V gene TRBV9 combines with J gene TRBJ1-3, with TRBD1 identical over 7 bases. The trim removed 5 bases at V and 2 bases at J, leaving 7 bases unmatched. The germline CDR1 and CDR2 sequences are SGDLS and YYNGEE. The CDR3 spans 15 residues. The CDR3 DNA reads TGTGCCAGCAGTGCGACCGGGACAGCTGGAAACACCATATATTTT. Translating gives CASSATGTAGNTIYF.